Below, 5 T cell receptor beta chains from the same sample are listed, as sequenced in a study of CD8+ T cells in alopecia areata. The pooled cutaneous lymph node cells were sorted using several markers (CD4, CD8alpha, NKG2D, NKG2ACE and others). As the sequencing template, cDNA was produced by extracting RNA and reverse transcribing it. Clones were read by immunoSEQ multiplex PCR, and TCRdb kept only the in-frame ones, dropping some. This repertoire holds 200,000 to 300,000 clones, and none appear only once. Material: CD4+ T cells sorted from a lymph node. The receptors originated from a C3H/HeJ mouse with alopecia areata. The mice in this strain carry MHC haplotype H2-k.

Only a few counts were recorded for this clone. The genes and germline here are from mouse. From the germline J gene comes the end of the CDR3, since the read stops 4 residues before it. Other DNA sequences in this specimen translate into the identical CDR3. The V gene is TRBV19, the J gene TRBJ2-7, with 12 positions matching TRBD1. The CDR3 sequence is 15 residues long. CDR1 and CDR2 (germline): FNHDT, SITEND (reference sequence). The CDR3 bases that were read are TGTGCCAGCAGTATTCCGGGACAGGGGGCAGAT. This translates into CASSIPGQGAD. In full, the CDR3 is CASSIPGQGADEQYF.

This clone came up a few times. The genes are named according to mouse. The read comes to an end 4 residues before the CDR3 does, leaving the germline J gene to fill in the end. The chain carries TRBV5 and TRBJ2-7, with 7 bases lining up with TRBD2. The CDR3 has 15 residues. Losses at the gene ends were 1 base for V and 2 bases for J; bases not matched to a gene: 5. Germline CDR1 reads LGHNA; CDR2 reads YNLKQL (reference sequence). CDR3 loop: CASSQVGGSAYEQYF. The part of the CDR3 DNA that was read is TGTGCCAGCAGCCAAGTGGGGGGAAGCGCCTAT.

A note on this clone: Here the gene names and germline are mouse. The CDR3 goes on 4 residues after the read ends, and that part is filled in from the germline J gene. The chain carries TRBV13-2 and TRBJ2-1; D gene uncertain. Trimming removed 0 bases from V and 5 bases from J, with 6 bases in between. CDR1 and CDR2 from the germline V gene are NNHNN and SYGAGS (reference sequence). CDR3 size: 13 residues. The CDR3 DNA, read in part, is TGTGCCAGCGGTGATGCCAGAAATGCT. Protein product: CASGDARNA. The whole CDR3 protein reads CASGDARNAEQFF.

This clone turned up a few times. Genes and germline are mouse. The CDR3 end is not reached by the read, which stops 4 residues before it; the germline J gene fills it in. This chain links TRBV13-1 with TRBJ1-1, with D possibly matching TRBD1 (6 bases). V dropped 5 bases and J dropped 0 bases, with 8 bases sitting between them. CDR1 is NSHNY and CDR2 is SYGAGN in the germline V gene. The CDR3 is made up of 13 amino acids. CDR3 amino acids: CASSRDKNTEVFF. The covered CDR3 bases are TGTGCCAGCAGCCGGGACAAGAACACA.

This clone was seen only a few times. Any gene name here is a mouse gene name. The read finishes 4 residues shy of the CDR3 end, and the germline J gene is used to complete it. In the same sample, other DNA sequences code for this CDR3. V is TRBV13-2 and J is TRBJ2-2; 11 bases agree with TRBD2. CDR1 NNHNN and CDR2 SYGAGS come from the germline V gene (reference sequence). The CDR3 has 15 residues. Trimming cost V 5 bases and J 1 base; bases outside gene matches: 1. The covered CDR3 bases are TGTGCCAGCGGGGGGACTGGGGGAAACACCGGG. This codes for CASGGTGGNTG. The entire CDR3 is CASGGTGGNTGQLYF.